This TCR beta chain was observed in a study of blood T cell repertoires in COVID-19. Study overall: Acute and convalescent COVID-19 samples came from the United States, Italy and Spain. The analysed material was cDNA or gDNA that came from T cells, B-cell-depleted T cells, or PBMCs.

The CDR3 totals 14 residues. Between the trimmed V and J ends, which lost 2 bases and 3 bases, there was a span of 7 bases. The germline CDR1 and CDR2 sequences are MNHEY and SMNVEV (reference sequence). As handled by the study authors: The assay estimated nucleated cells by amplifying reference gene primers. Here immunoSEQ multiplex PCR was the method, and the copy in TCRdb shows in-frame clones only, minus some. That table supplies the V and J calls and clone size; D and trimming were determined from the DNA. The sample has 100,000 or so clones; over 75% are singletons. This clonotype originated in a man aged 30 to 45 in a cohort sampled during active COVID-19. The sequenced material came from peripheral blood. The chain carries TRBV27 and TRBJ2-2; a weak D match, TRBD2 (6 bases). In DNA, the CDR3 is TGTGCCAGCAGTTTAGAGCGGGACACCGGGGAGCTGTTTTTT. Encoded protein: CASSLERDTGELFF.